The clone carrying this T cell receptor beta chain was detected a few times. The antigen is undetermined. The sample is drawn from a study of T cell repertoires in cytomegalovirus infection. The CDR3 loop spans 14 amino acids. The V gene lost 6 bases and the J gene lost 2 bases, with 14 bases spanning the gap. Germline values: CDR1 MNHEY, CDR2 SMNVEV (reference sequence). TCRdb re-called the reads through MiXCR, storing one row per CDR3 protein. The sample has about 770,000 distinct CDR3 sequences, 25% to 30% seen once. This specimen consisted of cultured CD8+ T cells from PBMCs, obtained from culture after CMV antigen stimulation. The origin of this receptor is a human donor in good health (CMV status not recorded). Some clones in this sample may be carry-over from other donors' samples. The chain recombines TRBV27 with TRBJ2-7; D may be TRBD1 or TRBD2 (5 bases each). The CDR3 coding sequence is TGTGCCAGCAGACCCGTGGGGACGCCCTACGAGCAGTACTTC. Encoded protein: CASRPVGTPYEQYF.